This entry concerns a single TCR beta chain. This clone has only one observation. Its antigen target is currently unknown. Nothing much larger sits one base from this clone, and base qualities are not available. Separate from the roughly 630-subject first cohort, the validation cohort of 90 to 150 subjects was the group to which the donors belonged. This entry comes from a study of cytomegalovirus exposure and HLA in healthy donors (dated by TCRdb to about 2017). Context from the whole study: A later analysis indicated that the 90 to 150 validation repertoires were generated on the platform also employed for the 650 to 850 repertoires of the first cohort. The study aimed to test whether signatures of past pathogen exposure could be identified by cataloging public T cell receptors. Along with the approximately 650-subject first cohort, a separate validation cohort of about 110 different subjects was used. To predict cytomegalovirus infection status, the study combined high-throughput TCR immunosequencing, statistical association of individual TCRs with disease status, and machine learning.

What the work shows at the level of the full study, not this receptor alone: Most TCR sequences were seen in very few donors, while some public TCRs were found in many individuals. A few of the identified cytomegalovirus-associated TCR beta chains were confirmed in vitro to be specific for cytomegalovirus antigens. A later analysis had no HLA typing for the validation cohort, so co-occurrence there was scored across all 120 repertoires. According to the authors, the approach could potentially be generalized to other disease states and immunological phenotypes. Cytomegalovirus status was reported to be diagnosed by the classifier with high specificity and sensitivity in both the original and validation cohorts. The study listed 164 TCR beta chains as associated with cytomegalovirus. Subsequent analysis determined that TCRs grouped into clusters in the first cohort also showed a tendency toward co-occurrence across the 90 to 150 validation repertoires, and 85% to 95% of cluster scores exceeded 0.

The library was built by means of the immunoSEQ multiplex PCR assay. Under the source paper's analysis protocol: A statistical classification framework was built to diagnose cytomegalovirus status from the catalog of TCR beta chain sequences. TCRdb mirrors the immuneACCESS table, restricted to in-frame sequences. Some clones are absent from its copies; in checked studies, under half trace to an unresolved V gene, and the reason for the others is unknown. D and trimming were read from the DNA, whereas the V and J calls and clone size are those reported in that table. The sample data list fewer than 250,000 clones, and around four fifths of these were observed just once. 5.5% to 6.5% of the sample is in the top ten clones. V is cut back by 2 bases and J by 4 bases, with 3 bases in the junction unmatched. The germline V gene (reference sequence) gives CDR1 as SEHNR and CDR2 as FQNEAQ. Its CDR3 holds 14 amino acids, cysteine through phenylalanine. The read is trimmed to its CDR3 DNA, 42 bases read in frame from base 1.

Sequenced material: PBMCs. Recombination joined TRBV7-9 with TRBJ1-2; 8 bases in between match TRBD1. This clonotype originated in a woman aged 18-29 years in good health and CMV-seronegative. The nucleotide sequence reads as follows: TGTGCCAGCAGCTTACAGGGGGCAGGCTATGGCTACACCTTC. This gives the protein CASSLQGAGYGYTF.